Presented here are 31 T cell receptor beta chains from one specimen sequenced in a study of cytomegalovirus exposure and HLA in healthy donors (TCRdb year 2017). The method behind the library was the immunoSEQ multiplex PCR assay. For the multiplex PCR, a mixture combining 60 forward primers for TCR Vbeta segments and 13 reverse primers for TCR Jbeta segments was used. TCRdb stores this immuneACCESS table with in-frame sequences only. Part of the clones is absent; in the studies checked, under half of the shortfall reflects unresolved V genes, and no reason is known for the rest. This sample lists 150,000 to 200,000 clones; roughly four fifths were detected once. The ten most abundant clones make up 3.5% to 5% of the sample. Material for sequencing was PBMCs. All receptors derive from a man aged 40-55 years in good health and CMV-seronegative.

The chain carries TRBV2 and TRBJ2-3, with 7 bases identical to TRBD2. The germline CDR1 and CDR2 sequences are SNHLY and FYNNEI. With V trimmed by 3 bases and J by 9 bases, 3 bases remained unmatched. The CDR3 covers 12 residues. The CDR3 sequence: CASSEQGGTQYF. The CDR3 bases are TGTGCCAGCAGTGAGCAGGGAGGGACGCAGTATTTT. The full variable domain, its missing parts supplied by reference TRBV2 and TRBJ2-3, is EPEVTQTPSHQVTQMGQEVILRCVPISNHLYFYWYRQILGQKVEFLVSFYNNEISEKSEIFDDQFSVERPDGSNFTLKIRSTKLEDSAMYFCASSEQGGTQYFGPGTRLTVL.

This clone was counted a few times. J is TRBJ2-1 and V is TRBV19; TRBD2 agrees at 10 bases. Germline assignment: CDR1 LNHDA and CDR2 SQIVND (reference sequence). The V and J ends lost 1 base and 6 bases, in that order; junction bases with no gene match: 6. This CDR3 spans 16 amino acids. CDR3 coding DNA: TGTGCCAGTAGTATAGTGAGCGGGGGGGCAATCAATGAGCAGTTCTTC. It yields the protein CASSIVSGGAINEQFF.

This chain uses TRBV19 with TRBJ2-2; TRBD1 aligns across 9 bases. This CDR3 has 15 residues. Per the germline V gene, CDR1 is LNHDA and CDR2 is SQIVND (reference sequence). V gave up 6 bases and J gave up 15 bases; unmatched junction bases: 17. Here the CDR3 reads CASRTRTGQGFGVFF. CDR3 nucleotide sequence: TGTGCCAGTAGAACTCGAACCGGACAGGGGTTCGGGGTGTTTTTT.

The chain employs TRBV2 and TRBJ1-1; D is perhaps TRBD1 (6 bases). The CDR3 is 15 amino acids. Trimming stripped 4 bases from V and 1 base from J, with 13 bases between. CDR1 SNHLY and CDR2 FYNNEI come from the germline V gene. Written as DNA, the CDR3 is TGTGCCAGCAGTGGCAGGGGTATGGGGAACACTGAAGCTTTCTTT. Its protein is CASSGRGMGNTEAFF.

The chain links TRBV5-5 to TRBJ1-1, with unresolved D. Germline CDR1 and CDR2: SGHKS and YYEKEE (reference sequence). The CDR3 sequence is 13 residues long. Between the trimmed V and J ends, which lost 1 base and 2 bases, there was a span of 6 bases. Here the CDR3 reads CASSLSQNTEAFF. The DNA of the CDR3 is TGTGCCAGCAGCTTGAGCCAAAACACTGAAGCTTTCTTT.

This chain joins TRBV9 and TRBJ1-1; D remains unclear. This CDR3 contains 14 residues. V was clipped by 4 bases and J by 7 bases, with 17 bases between them. Germline-derived CDR1 and CDR2 are SGDLS and YYNGEE. The CDR3 reads CASSPPGLGSEAFF. The CDR3 nucleotides read TGTGCCAGCAGCCCTCCCGGTTTGGGGAGTGAAGCTTTCTTT.

This chain uses TRBV27 with TRBJ2-3; 7 bases are shared with TRBD1. Germline V gene sequence: CDR1 MNHEY, CDR2 SMNVEV (reference sequence). V was clipped by 4 bases and J by 6 bases; unmatched bases: 13. The CDR3 consists of 16 residues. The CDR3 sequence is CASSSLKTGFRDTQYF. In nucleotides, the CDR3 is TGTGCCAGCAGTTCCCTTAAGACAGGGTTTAGGGATACGCAGTATTTT.

The rearrangement uses TRBV4-2 and TRBJ2-1; 7 nucleotides align to TRBD2. CDR1 and CDR2 (germline): LGHNA, YNFKEQ. Trimming cost V 0 bases and J 7 bases; bases outside gene matches: 9. This CDR3 has 16 amino acids. CDR3: CASSQDPGGGPNEQFF. The CDR3 coding sequence is TGTGCCAGCAGCCAAGATCCGGGCGGGGGACCGAATGAGCAGTTCTTC.

This clone showed up just once. The V gene is TRBV5-4, the J gene TRBJ2-7; D call uncertain. The V gene lost 2 bases and the J gene lost 5 bases, with 14 bases spanning the gap. This CDR3 is built from 14 residues. Germline CDR1 is SGHNT and CDR2 is YYREEE (reference sequence). CDR3 coding DNA: TGTGCCAGCAGCTTCATGTCAGGTTTAGACGAGCAGTACTTC. It yields the protein CASSFMSGLDEQYF.

As to this clone: The sample contains more than one DNA sequence encoding this CDR3. DNA of the CDR3: TGTGCCAGCAGTGAGGTAGCGGGGGTAACCGGGGAGCTGTTTTTT. Its translation: CASSEVAGVTGELFF. The chain carries TRBV2 and TRBJ2-2; 9 bases fit TRBD2. With 3 bases clipped from V and 5 bases from J, the junction kept 4 bases outside the gene matches. This CDR3 region has 15 residues. Per germline, CDR1 SNHLY and CDR2 FYNNEI.

This clone has just a few counts. The chain links TRBV11-2 to TRBJ1-4; 10 bases map to TRBD1. The CDR3 runs to 14 residues. Germline assignment: CDR1 SGHAT and CDR2 FQNNGV. V gave up 5 bases and J gave up 4 bases; unmatched junction bases: 1. The CDR3 nucleotides read TGTGCCAGCAGCCGGGACAGGGGTAATGAAAAACTGTTTTTT. It encodes CASSRDRGNEKLFF.

The rearrangement uses TRBV11-2 and TRBJ2-7; unclear D gene. The CDR3 runs to 11 residues. V was trimmed by 5 bases and J by 2 bases, leaving 4 bases between them. The germline CDR1 and CDR2 sequences are SGHAT and FQNNGV. The CDR3 here is CASSTTYEQYF. CDR3 in DNA: TGTGCCAGCAGCACTACCTACGAGCAGTACTTC.

This chain's CDR3 is CSVEAGSADTQYF. In DNA, the CDR3 is TGCAGCGTTGAAGCTGGGAGCGCAGATACGCAGTATTTT. V is TRBV29-1 and J is TRBJ2-3; tentative D call: TRBD2 (5 bases). The CDR3 sequence is 13 residues long. V was shortened by 1 base and J by 4 bases, with 9 bases between the two germline ends. The germline V gene has CDR1 SQVTM and CDR2 ANQGSEA.

This clone was found a few times. The genes are TRBV5-4 and TRBJ1-1; D unclear. Germline CDR1 is SGHNT and CDR2 is YYREEE (reference sequence). Trimming cost V 5 bases and J 4 bases, with 9 bases left between them. The CDR3 runs to 12 residues. CDR3 nucleotide sequence: TGTGCCAGCAGGGGGAGAGGCACTGAAGCTTTCTTT. Its protein is CASRGRGTEAFF.

The chain is built from TRBV29-1 and TRBJ2-1; 10 nucleotides align to TRBD1. Trimming cost V 6 bases and J 8 bases; bases outside gene matches: 13. CDR1 is SQVTM, CDR2 ANQGSEA, per germline. The CDR3 is made up of 15 amino acids. The DNA for the CDR3 is TGCAGCGTGGAACCGGGACAGGGGACGCCCCATGAGCAGTTCTTC. Protein sequence: CSVEPGQGTPHEQFF.

This clone was counted only a few times. V usage is TRBV29-1 and J usage is TRBJ2-5, with 9 positions matching TRBD1. The CDR3 covers 12 residues. V was clipped by 8 bases and J by 4 bases; unmatched bases: 5. In germline, CDR1 is SQVTM, CDR2 ANQGSEA. The CDR3 bases are TGCAGCTTCAACAGGGGGCTAGAGACCCAGTACTTC. This encodes CSFNRGLETQYF.

The genes are TRBV10-1 and TRBJ2-3; TRBD1 matches 12 bases. This CDR3 is 14 amino acids long. Germline V lookup: CDR1 WNHNN, CDR2 SYGVQD (reference sequence). V dropped 7 bases and J dropped 6; count of bases not matched to a gene: 5. The CDR3 loop is CASTPGQGADTQYF. CDR3 in DNA: TGCGCCAGCACCCCGGGACAGGGGGCCGATACGCAGTATTTT.

J is TRBJ2-7 and V is TRBV9, with 8 bases matching TRBD1. The CDR3 sequence is 15 residues long. Germline values: CDR1 SGDLS, CDR2 YYNGEE. Germline trimming cut 4 bases from V and 2 bases from J; bases unmatched to any gene: 8. The CDR3 sequence: CASSTGQGLPYEQYF. The CDR3 DNA reads as TGTGCCAGCAGCACTGGACAGGGCCTCCCCTACGAGCAGTACTTC.

J is TRBJ2-1 and V is TRBV7-9; 10 bases line up with TRBD2. Germline V lookup: CDR1 SEHNR, CDR2 FQNEAQ (reference sequence). This CDR3 comprises 15 residues. V dropped 0 bases and J dropped 7; count of bases not matched to a gene: 3. As DNA, the CDR3 is TGTGCCAGCAGCTTAGCAGCGGGGGGGCCGAATGAGCAGTTCTTC. Protein sequence: CASSLAAGGPNEQFF. Using reference TRBV7-9 and TRBJ2-1 for the parts outside the CDR3, the full variable domain is DTGVSQNPRHKITKRGQNVTFRCDPISEHNRLYWYRQTLGQGPEFLTYFQNEAQLEKSRLLSDRFSAERPKGSFSTLEIQRTEQGDSAMYLCASSLAAGGPNEQFFGPGTRLTVL.

This clone was observed a single time. The chain joins TRBV9 to TRBJ2-2; D is possibly TRBD2 (7 bases). This CDR3 comprises 14 residues. Germline assignment: CDR1 SGDLS and CDR2 YYNGEE. The ends were cut back, 0 bases at V and 9 bases at J, with 12 bases in the middle. In nucleotides, the CDR3 is TGTGCCAGCAGCGTAGGGTGGGGGGGCAGGGAGCTGTTTTTT. Its translation is CASSVGWGGRELFF.

In this sample, this clone turned up once. The rearrangement links TRBV29-1 to TRBJ2-2, with TRBD1 matching 8 bases. Germline CDR1 reads SQVTM; CDR2 reads ANQGSEA. The CDR3 covers 13 residues. The J segment lost 7 bases and the V segment lost 4 bases, leaving 5 bases of the junction unmatched. The CDR3 sequence is CSVVRTGSGELFF. The CDR3 DNA reads TGCAGCGTTGTTAGGACAGGGAGCGGGGAGCTGTTTTTT.

This clone was recorded only once. The rearrangement joins TRBV30 to TRBJ2-2; TRBD2 aligns across 9 bases. The CDR3 consists of 15 residues. Per germline, CDR1 GTSNPN and CDR2 SVGIG (reference sequence). V trimming: 7 bases; J trimming: 3 bases; junction bases outside the gene matches: 9. In DNA, the CDR3 is TGTGCCTTCTCGCGGGGGGGCTCTCACACCGGGGAGCTGTTTTTT. Translated: CAFSRGGSHTGELFF.

The chain combines TRBV6-5 with TRBJ1-5; a possible D gene is TRBD1 (6 bases). Trimming shortened V by 8 bases and J by 6 bases, and 17 bases separated the two germline ends. The CDR3 is made up of 14 amino acids. From germline, CDR1 is MNHEY and CDR2 SVGAGI. The DNA for the CDR3 is TGTGCCAGCGGAGGACGGGGGGCCGGTCAGCCCCAGCATTTT. Its protein product is CASGGRGAGQPQHF.

J is TRBJ1-2 and V is TRBV2; possible D gene TRBD1, 6 bases. Germline loops: CDR1 SNHLY, CDR2 FYNNEI. The CDR3 runs 14 residues. The V gene lost 2 bases and the J gene lost 8 bases, with 15 bases spanning the gap. The CDR3 DNA follows: TGTGCCAGCAGTGAAAGCAGGGGCGGAGGAGGCTACACCTTC. Protein sequence: CASSESRGGGGYTF.

This clone appeared once. The chain employs TRBV7-9 and TRBJ1-5, with TRBD1 as a possible D gene (6 bases). Germline CDR1 is SEHNR and CDR2 is FQNEAQ (reference sequence). CDR3 length equals 14 residues. V gave up 5 bases and J gave up 3 bases, with 11 bases separating them. CDR3 residues: CASSKDRTNQPQHF. CDR3 bases: TGTGCCAGCAGCAAAGACAGGACCAATCAGCCCCAGCATTTT.

The J gene is TRBJ1-3, the V gene TRBV7-8, with TRBD1 matching over 10 bases. V lost 4 bases to trimming and J lost 4 bases; unmatched junction nucleotides: 10. Germline values: CDR1 SGHVS, CDR2 FQNEAQ. This CDR3 has 17 residues. The CDR3 protein is CASSSVRGQGSGNTIYF. The CDR3 bases are TGTGCCAGCAGCTCAGTCCGGGGACAGGGGTCCGGAAACACCATATATTTT.

This clone was seen more than once but under ten times. V usage is TRBV2 and J usage is TRBJ1-2; tentatively, D is TRBD1 (5 bases). Trimming took off 1 base at V and 8 bases at J, with 8 bases between the two ends. In germline, CDR1 is SNHLY, CDR2 FYNNEI. This CDR3 is 12 amino acids long. Here the CDR3 reads CASSEGRAGYTF. The CDR3 bases are TGTGCCAGCAGTGAAGGCAGGGCCGGCTACACCTTC.

V and J are TRBV6-6 and TRBJ2-2; D is uncertain. The CDR3 totals 14 residues. From germline, CDR1 is MNHNY and CDR2 SVGAGI (reference sequence). Trimming took 0 bases from V and 6 from J, leaving 8 bases between them. The CDR3 spells CASSYSTGPGELFF. DNA for the CDR3: TGTGCCAGCAGTTACTCGACTGGTCCCGGGGAGCTGTTTTTT.

Only one count was recorded for this clone. This chain uses TRBV30 with TRBJ1-6; weak D call: TRBD1 (6 bases). Germline CDR1 and CDR2: GTSNPN and SVGIG (reference sequence). The CDR3 consists of 16 residues. Trimming cost V 2 bases and J 7 bases, with 18 bases left between them. The CDR3 nucleotides read TGTGCCTGGAGTATCCTCCGGACAGCCCCCAATTCACCCCTCCACTTT. This codes for CAWSILRTAPNSPLHF.

In the case of this clone: The sample has other DNA sequences that encode this CDR3 too. The chain is built from TRBV6-6 and TRBJ1-6; 9 bases map to TRBD1. The CDR3 is 15 residues long. J gave up 7 bases and V 0 bases, and 1 base lay outside the gene matches. Germline values: CDR1 MNHNY, CDR2 SVGAGI (reference sequence). The CDR3 DNA reads as TGTGCCAGCAGTTACTCAGGACAGGGGAATTCACCCCTCCACTTT. It translates to CASSYSGQGNSPLHF.

The rearrangement uses TRBV6-5 and TRBJ2-5; 9 nucleotides line up with TRBD2. J was trimmed by 7 bases and V by 5 bases; bases with no gene match: 8. Germline CDR1 is MNHEY and CDR2 is SVGAGI. The CDR3 has 14 amino acids. The DNA for the CDR3 is TGTGCCAGCAGTAGCGGGACTAGCAGCATGACCCAGTACTTC. Amino acid sequence: CASSSGTSSMTQYF.